This T cell receptor (beta chain) was observed in a study of blood T cell repertoires in COVID-19. Study-level background: Donors in the United States, Italy and Spain gave samples during acute or convalescent COVID-19.

Authors' methods: Amplification from reference gene primers served as the basis for estimated nucleated cell counts. Sequencing was performed with immunoSEQ multiplex PCR; in TCRdb, only in-frame clones are kept and a portion is missing. The DNA was the basis for D and trimming; V, J and clone size are from that table. The repertoire holds 310,000 or so clones, with around nine tenths as singletons. All enrollees were roughly 18 to 89 years old and from 20 to 30 US areas. The study counted Cohort 3 donors as recovered given two negative PCRs, clearance, or symptom resolution. The sequenced sample consisted of PBMCs or T cells enriched from blood (not recorded which). This clonotype was obtained from a woman in her 30s who had recovered from COVID-19.

CDR3: CASSRSVSGSSSGELFF. CDR3 nucleotide sequence: TGTGCCAGCAGTCGTTCCGTTAGCGGGAGTAGTTCCGGGGAGCTGTTTTTT. V and J are TRBV2 and TRBJ2-2; 9 bases map to TRBD2. The junction had 13 bases not matched to a gene; V was cut back by 5 bases and J by 6 bases. Germline loops: CDR1 SNHLY, CDR2 FYNNEI. This CDR3 comprises 17 residues. The whole variable domain, filled in from reference TRBV2 and TRBJ2-2, reads EPEVTQTPSHQVTQMGQEVILRCVPISNHLYFYWYRQILGQKVEFLVSFYNNEISEKSEIFDDQFSVERPDGSNFTLKIRSTKLEDSAMYFCASSRSVSGSSSGELFFGEGSRLTVL.